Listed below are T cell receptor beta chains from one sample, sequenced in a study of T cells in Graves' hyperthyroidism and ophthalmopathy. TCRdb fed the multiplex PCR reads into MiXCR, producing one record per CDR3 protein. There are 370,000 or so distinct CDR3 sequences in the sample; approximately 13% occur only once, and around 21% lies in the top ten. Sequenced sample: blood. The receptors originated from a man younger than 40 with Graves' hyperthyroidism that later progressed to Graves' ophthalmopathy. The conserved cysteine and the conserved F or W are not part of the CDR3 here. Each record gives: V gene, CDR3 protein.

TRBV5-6	ASSFWTGIPGELF
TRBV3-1	ASSPGQGGDGYT
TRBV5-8	ASSLYRVVGTQY
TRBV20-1	SARDGVAGPQETQY
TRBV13	ASSLGPGALTEAF
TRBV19	ASKSEGLTGELF
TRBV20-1	SARGGGPNEKLF
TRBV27	ASATRQGVPSDTQY
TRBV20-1	SARDARGRGYGYT
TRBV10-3	AISPSDRLWF
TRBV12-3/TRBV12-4	ASSRTGDGSQPQH
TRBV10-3	ATDNGETQY
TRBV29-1	SVGTGNQPQH
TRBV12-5	ASGLELNTEAF
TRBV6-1	ASSSRAPKGSHFYGYT
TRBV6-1	ASSEAPGSTDTQY
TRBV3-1	ASSLGQLTYEQY